Listed below are T cell receptor beta chains from one sample, sequenced in a study of blood T cells in healthy people across ages. Each CDR3 protein gets one entry after TCRdb re-called the 5' RACE reads with MiXCR. Of approximately 820,000 distinct CDR3 sequences in the sample, around 43% are singletons; the top ten hold approximately 20%. The source material was blood. Source of these receptors: a man aged 55 to 70 in good health. Each CDR3 is given with its conserved first and last residue. A D gene is named only where the DNA matches it firmly. The listing skips clone size in some rows; elsewhere it reads once, few, many or a size class.

cdr3_aa	cdr3_nt	v_call	clone_size	j_call	d_call
CASSPWQGVANVLTF	TGTGCCAGCTCACCTTGGCAGGGGGTAGCCAACGTCCTGACTTTC	TRBV18	-	TRBJ2-6	TRBD1
CASSAAGRQVDTQYF	TGTGCCAGCAGCGCCGCCGGTAGGCAAGTAGATACGCAGTATTTT	TRBV5-4	-	TRBJ2-3	-
CASSQSQGARRETQYF	TGTGCCAGCAGCCAATCACAGGGGGCAAGACGAGAGACCCAGTACTTC	TRBV3-1	-	TRBJ2-5	TRBD1
CASSGVVDSEQYF	TGCGCCAGCAGCGGGGTAGTGGATTCCGAGCAGTACTTC	TRBV5-1	few	TRBJ2-7	-
CASSQLKTEGDEKLFF	TGCGCCAGCAGCCAGTTGAAGACAGAGGGAGATGAAAAACTGTTTTTT	TRBV4-3	-	TRBJ1-4	-
CASSRAGGSTDTQYF	TGTGCCAGCTCTCGAGCGGGGGGCTCGACAGATACGCAGTATTTT	TRBV18	-	TRBJ2-3	TRBD2
CASRNDRGRDTQYF	TGTGCCAGCAGAAACGACAGGGGGCGAGATACGCAGTATTTT	TRBV6-2/TRBV6-3	-	TRBJ2-3	TRBD1
CASSSRPGTNTEAFF	TGCGCCAGCAGCTCTCGACCGGGGACGAACACTGAAGCTTTCTTT	TRBV5-1	-	TRBJ1-1	-
CASSLTGSGSYNEQFF	TGTGCCAGCAGCTTAACGGGGAGCGGGTCCTACAATGAGCAGTTCTTC	TRBV7-3	-	TRBJ2-1	-
CASSLVGGSEQFF	TGTGCCAGCAGCTTAGTAGGGGGGTCTGAGCAGTTCTTC	TRBV7-8	-	TRBJ2-1	-
CASSQEIQGSEQFF	TGCGCCAGCAGCCAAGAAATCCAAGGGAGTGAGCAGTTCTTC	TRBV4-1	-	TRBJ2-1	-
CASSYRTPGQENYGYTF	TGTGCCAGCAGTTACCGGACCCCGGGACAGGAAAACTATGGCTACACCTTC	TRBV6-5	-	TRBJ1-2	TRBD1
CASSLRTGEIEKLFF	TGTGCCAGCAGCCTTCGGACAGGGGAAATAGAAAAACTGTTTTTT	TRBV3-1	-	TRBJ1-4	TRBD1
CSARASGGVWETQYF	TGCAGTGCTAGGGCTAGCGGGGGGGTCTGGGAGACCCAGTACTTC	TRBV20-1	few	TRBJ2-5	TRBD2
CASSQMGTTEAFF	TGTGCCAGCAGCCAAATGGGGACTACTGAAGCTTTCTTT	TRBV14	-	TRBJ1-1	-
CASSQDRTPLAYEQYF	TGCGCCAGCAGCCAAGATAGGACACCCTTGGCCTACGAGCAGTACTTC	TRBV4-1	few	TRBJ2-7	-
CASKPGQGPYEQYF	TGTGCCAGCAAGCCGGGACAGGGTCCCTACGAGCAGTACTTC	TRBV27	few	TRBJ2-7	TRBD1
CASSQDTGAHTEAFF	TGCGCCAGCAGCCAAGACACAGGGGCGCACACTGAAGCTTTCTTT	TRBV4-3	-	TRBJ1-1	TRBD1
CASSTSGGYSYNEQFF	TGTGCCAGCAGCACTAGCGGGGGTTACTCCTACAATGAGCAGTTCTTC	TRBV9	-	TRBJ2-1	TRBD2
CASSIAAGTNEQFF	TGTGCCAGTAGTATAGCGGCAGGAACAAATGAGCAGTTCTTC	TRBV19	-	TRBJ2-1	-
CASSQRGREKLFF	TGTGCCAGCAGTCAACGGGGTCGGGAAAAACTGTTTTTT	TRBV27	-	TRBJ1-4	-
CASSPLRIGLGQYF	TGTGCCAGCAGCCCCCTAAGGATCGGTTTGGGGCAGTACTTC	TRBV11-2	few	TRBJ2-5	-
CASSLQGETGANVLTF	TGCGCCAGCAGCCTACAGGGGGAAACTGGGGCCAACGTCCTGACTTTC	TRBV5-1	few	TRBJ2-6	TRBD1
CASSYPQEGNYGYTF	TGTGCCAGCAGTTACCCCCAGGAAGGGAACTATGGCTACACCTTC	TRBV6-2/TRBV6-3	-	TRBJ1-2	-
CASSSHLGGAGYGYTF	TGTGCCAGCAGTTCTCACCTAGGAGGCGCGGGCTATGGCTACACCTTC	TRBV12-3/TRBV12-4	-	TRBJ1-2	-
CASAKDGHYGYTF	TGTGCCAGCGCCAAAGACGGCCACTATGGCTACACCTTC	TRBV6-5	-	TRBJ1-2	-
CASSGTGINEQFF	TGTGCCAGCAGCGGGACAGGGATCAATGAGCAGTTCTTC	TRBV11-2	few	TRBJ2-1	TRBD1
CASSQDFRASSRKNIQYF	TGTGCCAGCAGCCAAGATTTTCGAGCATCTTCTAGGAAAAACATTCAGTACTTC	TRBV3-1	-	TRBJ2-4	-
CASSQDYTSGAASSYEQYF	TGCGCCAGCAGCCAAGATTACACTAGCGGGGCCGCCAGCTCCTACGAGCAGTACTTC	TRBV4-3	-	TRBJ2-7	TRBD2
CASSSRDANNSPLHF	TGTGCCAGCTCCAGCAGGGACGCGAATAATTCACCCCTCCACTTT	TRBV7-9	-	TRBJ1-6	-
CASSQTGLNTGELFF	TGCGCCAGCAGCCAGACAGGGTTGAACACCGGGGAGCTGTTTTTT	TRBV4-1	few	TRBJ2-2	TRBD1
CASSQAGVANYGYTF	TGTGCCAGCAGCCAAGCAGGGGTGGCTAACTATGGCTACACCTTC	TRBV14	-	TRBJ1-2	-
CASSELIGRVYGYTF	TGTGCCAGCAGTGAATTGATAGGGAGAGTTTATGGCTACACCTTC	TRBV25-1	few	TRBJ1-2	-
CASSPNPGLSQRGQYF	TGTGCCAGCAGCCCGAATCCCGGACTTTCTCAAAGGGGGCAGTACTTC	TRBV27	-	TRBJ2-5	-
CASSERGAQDNEQFF	TGTGCCAGCAGCGAGAGGGGGGCGCAGGACAATGAGCAGTTCTTC	TRBV7-9	-	TRBJ2-1	-
CASSDLTDTQYF	TGTGCCAGCAGCGATCTCACAGATACGCAGTATTTT	TRBV7-9	few	TRBJ2-3	-